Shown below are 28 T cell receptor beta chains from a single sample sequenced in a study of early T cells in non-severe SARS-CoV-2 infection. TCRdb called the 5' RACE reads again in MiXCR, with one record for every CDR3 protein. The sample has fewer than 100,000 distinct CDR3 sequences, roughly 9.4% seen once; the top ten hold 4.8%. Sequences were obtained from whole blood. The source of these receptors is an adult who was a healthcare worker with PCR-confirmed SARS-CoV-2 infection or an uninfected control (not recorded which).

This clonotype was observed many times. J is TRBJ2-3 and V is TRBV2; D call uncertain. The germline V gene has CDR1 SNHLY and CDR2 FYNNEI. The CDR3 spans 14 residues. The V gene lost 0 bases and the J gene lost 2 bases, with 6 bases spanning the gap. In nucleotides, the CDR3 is TGTGCCAGCAGTGAAGCGATTTACACAGATACGCAGTATTTT. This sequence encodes CASSEAIYTDTQYF.

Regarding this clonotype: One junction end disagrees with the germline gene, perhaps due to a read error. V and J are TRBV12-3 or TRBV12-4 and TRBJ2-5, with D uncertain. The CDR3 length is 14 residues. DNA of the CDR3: TGTGCCAGCAGTTTGACCGAAGTACAAGAGACCCAGTGCTTC. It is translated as CASSLTEVQETQCF.

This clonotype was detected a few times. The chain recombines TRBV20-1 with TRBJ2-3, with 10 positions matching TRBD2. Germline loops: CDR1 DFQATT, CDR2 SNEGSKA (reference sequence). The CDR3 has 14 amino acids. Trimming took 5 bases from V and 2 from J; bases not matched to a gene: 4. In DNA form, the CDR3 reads TGCAGTGCTGTCGGGACTAGCGACACAGATACGCAGTATTTT. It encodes CSAVGTSDTDTQYF.

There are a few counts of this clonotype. The CDR3 sequence: CASSDKRRDTGELFF. In DNA, the CDR3 is TGCGCCAGCAGTGATAAGCGGAGAGACACCGGGGAGCTGTTTTTT. The genes are TRBV10-1 and TRBJ2-2; tentative D call: TRBD2 (5 bases). Germline V gene data show CDR1 as WNHNN and CDR2 as SYGVQD (reference sequence). The CDR3 spans 15 residues. With 3 bases removed from V and 3 bases from J, the gap between germline ends came to 11 bases.

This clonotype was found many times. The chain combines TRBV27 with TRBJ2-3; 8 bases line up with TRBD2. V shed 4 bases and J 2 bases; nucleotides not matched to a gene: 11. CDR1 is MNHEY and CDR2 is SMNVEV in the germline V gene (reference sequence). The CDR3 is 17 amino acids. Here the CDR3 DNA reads TGTGCCAGCAGTTCGAACTCAGCGGGAGCGAACACAGATACGCAGTATTTT. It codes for CASSSNSAGANTDTQYF.

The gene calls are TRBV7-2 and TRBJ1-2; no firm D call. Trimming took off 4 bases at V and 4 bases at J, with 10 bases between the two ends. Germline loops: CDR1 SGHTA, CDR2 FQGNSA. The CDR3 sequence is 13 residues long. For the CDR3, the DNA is TGTGCCAGCAGCTCACGGCCCTCCTATGGCTACACCTTC. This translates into CASSSRPSYGYTF.

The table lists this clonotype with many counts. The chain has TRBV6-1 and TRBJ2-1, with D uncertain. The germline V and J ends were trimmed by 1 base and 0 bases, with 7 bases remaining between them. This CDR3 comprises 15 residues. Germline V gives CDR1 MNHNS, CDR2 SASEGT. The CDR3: CASSEGRVSYNEQFF. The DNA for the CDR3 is TGTGCCAGCAGTGAAGGCCGGGTCTCCTACAATGAGCAGTTCTTC.

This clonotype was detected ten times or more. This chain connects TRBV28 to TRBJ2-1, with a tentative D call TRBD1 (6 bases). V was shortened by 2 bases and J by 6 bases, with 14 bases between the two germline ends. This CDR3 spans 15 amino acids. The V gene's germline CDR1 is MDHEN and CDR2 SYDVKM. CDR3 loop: CASSLPRQVGNEQFF. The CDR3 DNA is TGTGCCAGCAGTTTACCGAGACAGGTGGGCAATGAGCAGTTCTTC.

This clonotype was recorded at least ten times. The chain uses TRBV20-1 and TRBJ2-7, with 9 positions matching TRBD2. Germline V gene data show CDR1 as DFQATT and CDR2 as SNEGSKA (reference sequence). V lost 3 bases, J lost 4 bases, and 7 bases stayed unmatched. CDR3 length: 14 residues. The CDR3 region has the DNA TGCAGTGCTAGCAGCGCGGGAGGGCCGTACGAGCAGTACTTC. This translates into CSASSAGGPYEQYF.

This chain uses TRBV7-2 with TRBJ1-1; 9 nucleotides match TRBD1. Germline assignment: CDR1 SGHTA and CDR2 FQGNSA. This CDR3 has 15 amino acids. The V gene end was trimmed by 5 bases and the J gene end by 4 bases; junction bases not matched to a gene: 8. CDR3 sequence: CASSPQGASSTEAFF. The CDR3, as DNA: TGTGCCAGCAGCCCACAGGGGGCTAGTAGCACTGAAGCTTTCTTT.

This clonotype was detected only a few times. In DNA, the CDR3 is TGTGCCTGGGGACAGGGGGCTTGGGGCACTGAAGCTTTCTTT. Translated: CAWGQGAWGTEAFF. The rearrangement uses TRBV30 and TRBJ1-1, with 11 bases identical to TRBD1. The junction had 6 bases not matched to a gene; V was cut back by 5 bases and J by 4 bases. The CDR3 loop spans 14 amino acids. CDR1 and CDR2 from the germline V gene are GTSNPN and SVGIG (reference sequence).

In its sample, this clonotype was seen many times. The CDR3 DNA follows: TGTGCCAGCAGCCAAGATCGGCGGGCCAGCTCCTACAATGAGCAGTTCTTC. Its translation: CASSQDRRASSYNEQFF. The chain carries TRBV3-1 and TRBJ2-1; TRBD2 might be the D (5 bases). The CDR3 covers 17 residues. From germline, CDR1 is LGHDT and CDR2 YNNKEL (reference sequence). V was shortened by 0 bases and J by 0 bases, with 12 bases between the two germline ends.

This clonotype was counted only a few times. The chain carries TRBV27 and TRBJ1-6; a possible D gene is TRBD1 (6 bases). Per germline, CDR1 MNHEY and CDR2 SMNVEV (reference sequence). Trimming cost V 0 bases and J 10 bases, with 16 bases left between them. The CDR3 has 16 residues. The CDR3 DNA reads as TGTGCCAGCAGTTTATCGGTCAGGGGTTGGGAGTCACCCCTCCACTTT. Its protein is CASSLSVRGWESPLHF.

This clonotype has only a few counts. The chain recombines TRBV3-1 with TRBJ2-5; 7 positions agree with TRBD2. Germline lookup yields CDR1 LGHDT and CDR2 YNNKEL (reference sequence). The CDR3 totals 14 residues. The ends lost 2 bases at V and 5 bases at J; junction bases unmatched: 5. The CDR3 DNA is TGTGCCAGCAGCCAATTTCTAGCGGTTGAGACCCAGTACTTC. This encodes CASSQFLAVETQYF.

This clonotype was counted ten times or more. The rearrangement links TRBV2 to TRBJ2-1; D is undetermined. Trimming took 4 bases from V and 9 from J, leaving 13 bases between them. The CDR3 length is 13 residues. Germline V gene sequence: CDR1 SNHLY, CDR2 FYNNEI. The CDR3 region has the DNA TGTGCCAGCAGTGCTAGACAAATGGGTGAGCAGTTCTTC. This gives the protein CASSARQMGEQFF.

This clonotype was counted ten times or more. The CDR3 region has the DNA TGCAGTGCTAGAGTCGGCACAGATACGCAGTATTTT. It specifies CSARVGTDTQYF. The V gene is TRBV20-1, the J gene TRBJ2-3; no clear D. The V gene's germline CDR1 is DFQATT and CDR2 SNEGSKA (reference sequence). The CDR3 has 12 amino acids. V was pared by 1 base and J by 1 base, with 3 bases between.

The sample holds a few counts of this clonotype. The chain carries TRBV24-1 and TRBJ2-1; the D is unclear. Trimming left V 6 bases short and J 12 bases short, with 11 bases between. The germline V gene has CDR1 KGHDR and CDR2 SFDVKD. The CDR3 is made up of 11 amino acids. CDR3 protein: CATSQGSGQFF. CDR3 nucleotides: TGTGCCACCAGTCAAGGTTCTGGGCAGTTCTTC.

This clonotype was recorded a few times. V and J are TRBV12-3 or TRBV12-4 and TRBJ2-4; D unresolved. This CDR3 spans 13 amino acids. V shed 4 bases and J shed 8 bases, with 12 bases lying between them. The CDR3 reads CASSSVRKDIQYF. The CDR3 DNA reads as TGTGCCAGCAGTTCGGTCAGGAAAGACATTCAGTACTTC.

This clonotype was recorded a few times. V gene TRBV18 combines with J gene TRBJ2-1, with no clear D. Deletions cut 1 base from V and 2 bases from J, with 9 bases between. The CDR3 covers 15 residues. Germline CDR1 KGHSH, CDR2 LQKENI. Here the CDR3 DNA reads TGTGCCAGCTCACCACAGGCCCCCCCCTACAATGAGCAGTTCTTC. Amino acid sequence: CASSPQAPPYNEQFF.

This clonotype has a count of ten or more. CDR3 sequence: CASSLGGPTDPQYF. CDR3 nucleotides: TGCGCCAGCAGCTTGGGGGGACCGACCGATCCGCAGTATTTT. The chain uses TRBV5-1 and TRBJ2-3; D possibly matches TRBD1 or TRBD2 (5 bases each). The CDR3 consists of 14 residues. Germline V lookup: CDR1 SGHRS, CDR2 YFSETQ. V lost 0 bases to trimming and J lost 10 bases, with 15 bases between them.

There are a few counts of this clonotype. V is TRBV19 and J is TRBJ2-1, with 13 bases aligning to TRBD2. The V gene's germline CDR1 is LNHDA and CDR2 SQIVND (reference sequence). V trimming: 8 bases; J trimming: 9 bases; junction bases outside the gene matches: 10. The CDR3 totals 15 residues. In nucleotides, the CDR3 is TGTGCCAGTGCTAGAAGGACTAGCGGGAGCAGTGAGCAGTTCTTC. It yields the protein CASARRTSGSSEQFF.

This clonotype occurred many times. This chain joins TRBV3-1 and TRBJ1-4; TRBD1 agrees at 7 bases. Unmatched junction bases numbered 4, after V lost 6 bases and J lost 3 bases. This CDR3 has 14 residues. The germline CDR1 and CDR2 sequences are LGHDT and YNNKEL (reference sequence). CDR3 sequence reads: CASSLQGSNEKLFF. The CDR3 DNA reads TGTGCCAGCAGTCTACAGGGGTCTAATGAAAAACTGTTTTTT.

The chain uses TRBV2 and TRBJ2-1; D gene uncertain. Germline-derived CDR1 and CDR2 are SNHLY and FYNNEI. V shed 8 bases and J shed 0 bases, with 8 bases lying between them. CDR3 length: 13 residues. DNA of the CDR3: TGTGCCAGCGCTAGTAGCTCCTACAATGAGCAGTTCTTC. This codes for CASASSSYNEQFF.

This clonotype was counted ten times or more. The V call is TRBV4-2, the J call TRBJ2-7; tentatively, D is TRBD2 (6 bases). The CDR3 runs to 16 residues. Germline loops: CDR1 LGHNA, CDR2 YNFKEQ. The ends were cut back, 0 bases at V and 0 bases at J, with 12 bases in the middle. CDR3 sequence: CASSQEPAGSSYEQYF. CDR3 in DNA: TGTGCCAGCAGCCAAGAACCTGCGGGATCCTCCTACGAGCAGTACTTC.

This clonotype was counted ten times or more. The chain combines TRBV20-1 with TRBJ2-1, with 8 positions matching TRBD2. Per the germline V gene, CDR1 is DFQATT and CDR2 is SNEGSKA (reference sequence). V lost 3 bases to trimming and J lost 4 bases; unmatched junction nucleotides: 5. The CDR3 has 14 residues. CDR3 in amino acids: CSASIGRDYNEQFF. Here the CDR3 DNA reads TGCAGTGCTAGTATCGGGAGGGATTACAATGAGCAGTTCTTC.

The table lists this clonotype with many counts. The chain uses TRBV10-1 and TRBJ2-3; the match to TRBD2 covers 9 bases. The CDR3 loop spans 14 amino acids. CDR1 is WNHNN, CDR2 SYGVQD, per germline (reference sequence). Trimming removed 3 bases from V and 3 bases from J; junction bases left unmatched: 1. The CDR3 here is CASSDLAGTDTQYF. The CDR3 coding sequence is TGCGCCAGCAGTGACCTAGCGGGAACAGATACGCAGTATTTT.

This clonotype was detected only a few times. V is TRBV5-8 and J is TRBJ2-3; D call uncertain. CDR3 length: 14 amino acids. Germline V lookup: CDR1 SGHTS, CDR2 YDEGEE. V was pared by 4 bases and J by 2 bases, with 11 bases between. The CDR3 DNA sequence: TGTGCCAGCAGCCTCCAGTTGGTCACAGATACGCAGTATTTT. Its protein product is CASSLQLVTDTQYF.

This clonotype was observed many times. CDR3: CSAETGAAGELFF. The CDR3 nucleotides read TGCAGTGCGGAAACAGGGGCAGCCGGGGAGCTGTTTTTT. The V call is TRBV20-1, the J call TRBJ2-2, with 7 positions matching TRBD1. V gave up 6 bases and J gave up 6 bases; unmatched junction bases: 7. Germline V gene data show CDR1 as DFQATT and CDR2 as SNEGSKA (reference sequence). The CDR3 extends over 13 amino acids.